The 30 T cell receptor beta chains below were found in one sample sequenced in a study of cytomegalovirus exposure and HLA in healthy donors. The primer mix had 60 Vbeta and 13 Jbeta primers. Clones were read by immunoSEQ multiplex PCR, and TCRdb kept only the in-frame ones, dropping some. The sample carries 150,000 to 180,000 clones, 74% recorded once. Input material: PBMCs. The receptors come from a man aged 30 to 45 in good health and CMV-seronegative.

DNA for the CDR3: TGTGCCAGCAGCCCAGGGCCCGACAGAATTAATTCACCCCTCCACTTT. Its translation is CASSPGPDRINSPLHF. This rearrangement joins TRBV7-6 to TRBJ1-6; tentatively, D is TRBD1 (5 bases). Per germline, CDR1 SGHVS and CDR2 FNYEAQ. The CDR3 spans 16 residues. V was cut by 5 bases and J by 6 bases, with 17 bases left in between.

The chain has TRBV10-3 and TRBJ2-7; 7 bases map to TRBD2. Germline-derived CDR1 and CDR2 are ENHRY and SYGVKD. There are 15 residues in the CDR3. Trimming at V came to 4 bases and at J to 1 base, leaving 7 bases not matched to a gene. CDR3 residues: CAISGGGRWSYEQYF. The DNA of the CDR3 is TGTGCCATCAGTGGGGGGGGGAGGTGGTCCTACGAGCAGTACTTC.

This chain joins TRBV18 and TRBJ1-2; 9 nucleotides match TRBD1. The CDR3 sequence is 13 residues long. CDR1 and CDR2 from the germline V gene are KGHSH and LQKENI. V lost 3 bases and J lost 7; bases outside the gene matches: 3. The CDR3 protein is CASSPGTGIGYTF. In DNA, the CDR3 is TGTGCCAGCTCACCGGGGACAGGGATTGGCTACACCTTC.

The chain uses TRBV19 and TRBJ1-5; D not certain. The germline gives CDR1 LNHDA, CDR2 SQIVND (reference sequence). V was shortened by 3 bases and J by 0 bases, with 12 bases between the two germline ends. This CDR3 has 16 residues. The CDR3 here is CASSIAETGSNQPQHF. The DNA for the CDR3 is TGTGCCAGTAGTATTGCTGAGACGGGTAGCAATCAGCCCCAGCATTTT.

The genes are TRBV1 and TRBJ2-2; the D call of TRBD2 is as the table states it, not checked on the DNA. TRBV1 has pseudogene status. This CDR3 contains 20 residues. The CDR3 DNA follows: TGCACCAGCAGCCACCGAAGGAGACTAGCGGGGGGACGGGACACCGGGGAGCTGTTTTTT. This sequence encodes CTSSHRRRLAGGRDTGELFF.

The rearrangement joins TRBV20-1 to TRBJ2-5, with D possibly matching TRBD2 (6 bases). The CDR3 covers 11 residues. Trimming cost V 7 bases and J 5 bases, with 11 bases left between them. Germline lookup yields CDR1 DFQATT and CDR2 SNEGSKA (reference sequence). The CDR3 region is CSGAGDETQYF. As DNA, the CDR3 is TGCAGTGGAGCGGGTGACGAGACCCAGTACTTC.

A few counts support this clone. The chain uses TRBV6-1 and TRBJ2-1, with 7 bases matching TRBD1. Trimming at V came to 11 bases and at J to 2 bases, leaving 6 bases not matched to a gene. Looked up from germline, CDR1 is MNHNS and CDR2 is SASEGT. This CDR3 contains 13 residues. The CDR3 loop is CASRDSAYNEQFF. CDR3 DNA: TGTGCCTCACGGGACAGTGCCTACAATGAGCAGTTCTTC.

The chain couples TRBV27 to TRBJ1-2; no reliable D call. V lost 4 bases and J 5 bases, leaving 11 bases between the germline ends. CDR3 length: 13 amino acids. In germline, CDR1 is MNHEY, CDR2 SMNVEV (reference sequence). CDR3 amino acids: CASSSSGMYGYTF. The CDR3 coding sequence is TGTGCCAGCAGTTCGTCGGGGATGTATGGCTACACCTTC.

This clone was seen a handful of times. The chain employs TRBV5-1 and TRBJ2-7, with TRBD1 matching over 8 bases. Germline CDR1 and CDR2: SGHRS and YFSETQ. The CDR3 contains 15 residues. Trimming took 4 bases from V and 1 from J; bases not matched to a gene: 7. The CDR3 loop reads CASSTAGTGSYEQYF. CDR3 coding DNA: TGCGCCAGCAGCACCGCCGGGACAGGTTCCTACGAGCAGTACTTC.

The chain is built from TRBV9 and TRBJ2-5, with D perhaps matching TRBD2 (5 bases). Per germline, CDR1 SGDLS and CDR2 YYNGEE. Between the trimmed V and J ends, which lost 1 base and 0 bases, there was a span of 10 bases. This CDR3 is built from 15 residues. The CDR3 loop reads CASSVTTSNQETQYF. DNA for the CDR3: TGTGCCAGCAGCGTAACCACTAGTAACCAAGAGACCCAGTACTTC.

This chain connects TRBV21-1 to TRBJ2-2; the table's D call TRBD2 went unverified against the DNA. TRBV21-1 counts as a pseudogene. This CDR3 spans 20 amino acids. The CDR3 DNA is TGTGCCAGCAGCCCAACGTGGGTGCGTAGCGGGGGGGCTCGGGCCGGGGAGCTGTTTTTT. The encoded protein is CASSPTWVRSGGARAGELFF.

The chain carries TRBV7-3 and TRBJ2-5; 12 nucleotides agree with TRBD2. Germline V gene sequence: CDR1 SGHTA, CDR2 FQGTGA. The CDR3 sequence is 14 residues long. J lost 5 bases, V lost 2 bases, and 0 bases had no gene match. In DNA, the CDR3 is TGTGCCAGCAGCTTACTAGCGGGGGGGGAGACCCAGTACTTC. Translated, it gives CASSLLAGGETQYF.

This sequence joins TRBV5-6 and TRBJ2-7, with D unclear. With 6 bases removed from V and 2 bases from J, the gap between germline ends came to 12 bases. The V gene's germline CDR1 is SGHDT and CDR2 YYEEEE. This CDR3 comprises 13 residues. CDR3 sequence reads: CASTPGPAYEQYF. The CDR3 DNA reads TGTGCCAGCACCCCTGGTCCGGCCTACGAGCAGTACTTC.

The chain has TRBV25-1 and TRBJ1-2; 7 bases align to TRBD1. The CDR3 runs to 15 residues. Trimming took 3 bases from V and 11 from J; bases not matched to a gene: 15. Germline CDR1 is MGHDK and CDR2 is SYGVNS. The CDR3 loop reads CASSEGKVGGGRYTF. In nucleotides, the CDR3 is TGTGCCAGCAGTGAGGGTAAGGTAGGGGGCGGTCGATACACCTTC.

The chain recombines TRBV5-1 with TRBJ2-7; maybe TRBD2 (5 bases). V was pared by 1 base and J by 3 bases, with 11 bases between. CDR3 length: 14 residues. CDR1 is SGHRS and CDR2 is YFSETQ in the germline V gene. The CDR3 loop is CASSLNTGLYEQYF. The CDR3 DNA is TGCGCCAGCAGCTTGAATACTGGACTCTACGAGCAGTACTTC.

The rearrangement joins TRBV7-3 to TRBJ1-5; 8 nucleotides agree with TRBD1. CDR3 size: 13 residues. With 5 bases clipped from V and 6 bases from J, the junction kept 3 bases outside the gene matches. Germline CDR1 SGHTA, CDR2 FQGTGA. In DNA, the CDR3 is TGTGCCAGCAGCCAAGACAGGGGTCAGCCCCAGCATTTT. Its protein is CASSQDRGQPQHF.

This clone was recorded a few times. The chain combines TRBV6-1 with TRBJ2-3, with 7 bases that match TRBD2. With 4 bases clipped from V and 0 bases from J, the junction kept 4 bases outside the gene matches. Germline lookup yields CDR1 MNHNS and CDR2 SASEGT. The CDR3 contains 15 residues. The CDR3 here is CASSAGAGSTDTQYF. The CDR3 coding sequence is TGTGCCAGCAGTGCAGGAGCGGGGAGCACAGATACGCAGTATTTT.

The CDR3 nucleotides read TGTGCCTGGAGCCCCGGAGAGAGCTCCTACAATGAGCAGTTCTTC. Its translation is CAWSPGESSYNEQFF. This chain joins TRBV30 and TRBJ2-1; D is uncertain. The germline V gene has CDR1 GTSNPN and CDR2 SVGIG (reference sequence). Trimming pared 3 bases from V and 0 bases from J, leaving 12 bases between. The CDR3 totals 15 residues.

This chain joins TRBV7-2 and TRBJ1-5; 11 bases agree with TRBD1. Unmatched junction bases numbered 4, after V lost 3 bases and J lost 0 bases. CDR3 length: 17 residues. Germline-derived CDR1 and CDR2 are SGHTA and FQGNSA. CDR3 nucleotide sequence: TGTGCCAGCAGCTTCAGGACAGGGGGCCATAGCAATCAGCCCCAGCATTTT. It is translated as CASSFRTGGHSNQPQHF.

V usage is TRBV27 and J usage is TRBJ2-2; TRBD1 matches at 10 bases. The ends lost 2 bases at V and 5 bases at J; junction bases unmatched: 5. The CDR3 is 16 residues long. Per germline, CDR1 MNHEY and CDR2 SMNVEV (reference sequence). As DNA, the CDR3 is TGTGCCAGCAGTTTAGTCGGGACAGGGGAAACCGGGGAGCTGTTTTTT. Protein product: CASSLVGTGETGELFF.

The chain combines TRBV27 with TRBJ2-1; D uncertain. CDR3 length equals 18 residues. The germline V gene encodes CDR1 MNHEY and CDR2 SMNVEV (reference sequence). V lost 4 bases to trimming and J lost 0 bases, with 19 bases between them. The CDR3 protein is CASSSSSRSLSSYNEQFF. The CDR3 coding sequence is TGTGCCAGCAGTTCCTCCTCCCGTTCACTAAGCTCCTACAATGAGCAGTTCTTC.

This chain connects TRBV4-3 to TRBJ2-2, with D possibly TRBD2 on 6 matching bases. Germline loops: CDR1 LGHNA, CDR2 YSLEER. This CDR3 comprises 15 residues. V gave up 0 bases and J gave up 4 bases, with 9 bases separating them. The CDR3: CASSQDVGGTGELFF. In DNA, the CDR3 is TGCGCCAGCAGCCAAGATGTCGGGGGCACCGGGGAGCTGTTTTTT.

The chain carries TRBV19 and TRBJ2-3, with D perhaps TRBD2 (5 bases). The V and J ends lost 6 bases and 2 bases respectively, with 15 bases between them. The CDR3 sequence is 15 residues long. Per the germline V gene, CDR1 is LNHDA and CDR2 is SQIVND (reference sequence). CDR3 residues: CASRGWGVNTDTQYF. DNA for the CDR3: TGTGCCAGTAGGGGTTGGGGAGTAAACACAGATACGCAGTATTTT.

The gene calls are TRBV5-1 and TRBJ2-3; TRBD2 might be the D (5 bases). The CDR3 totals 14 residues. The V end was cut by 0 bases, the J end by 0 bases, with 5 bases between. The germline CDR1 and CDR2 sequences are SGHRS and YFSETQ. The CDR3 nucleotides read TGCGCCAGCAGCTTGGGAGGGAGCACAGATACGCAGTATTTT. Amino acid sequence: CASSLGGSTDTQYF.

The V and J genes are TRBV4-2 and TRBJ2-7; 9 bases fit TRBD1. The CDR3 consists of 16 residues. The germline V gene has CDR1 LGHNA and CDR2 YNFKEQ. The trim removed 4 bases at V and 2 bases at J, leaving 9 bases unmatched. CDR3: CASSLIPTGGPYEQYF. The CDR3 nucleotides are TGTGCCAGCAGCCTTATACCGACAGGGGGGCCCTACGAGCAGTACTTC.

This clone was detected once. The V gene is TRBV5-1, the J gene TRBJ1-4, with D possibly being TRBD1 (5 bases). The CDR3 contains 13 residues. Germline CDR1 reads SGHRS; CDR2 reads YFSETQ. The V and J ends lost 6 bases and 8 bases respectively, with 14 bases between them. The CDR3 sequence is CASKPTGGEKLFF. The CDR3 DNA reads TGCGCCAGCAAGCCCACAGGCGGAGAAAAACTGTTTTTT.

The chain uses TRBV27 and TRBJ2-7; the match to TRBD1 covers 10 bases. Germline V gene data show CDR1 as MNHEY and CDR2 as SMNVEV (reference sequence). The V and J ends lost 5 bases and 6 bases, in that order; junction bases with no gene match: 7. This CDR3 is built from 14 residues. The DNA for the CDR3 is TGTGCCAGCAGTCTGACCGGGACAGGGGCCGAGCAGTACTTC. This sequence encodes CASSLTGTGAEQYF.

The chain links TRBV2 to TRBJ2-7; TRBD2 agrees at 7 bases. V lost 4 bases and J lost 7; bases outside the gene matches: 10. Per germline, CDR1 SNHLY and CDR2 FYNNEI. The CDR3 spans 14 residues. The CDR3: CASSGGLPREEQYF. The CDR3 bases are TGTGCCAGCAGTGGGGGACTACCCCGCGAGGAGCAGTACTTC. Combining the CDR3 with reference TRBV2 and TRBJ2-7 gives the whole variable domain EPEVTQTPSHQVTQMGQEVILRCVPISNHLYFYWYRQILGQKVEFLVSFYNNEISEKSEIFDDQFSVERPDGSNFTLKIRSTKLEDSAMYFCASSGGLPREEQYFGPGTRLTVT.

This sequence joins TRBV15 and TRBJ1-1; perhaps TRBD1 as D (6 bases). Germline assignment: CDR1 LNHNV and CDR2 YYDKDF (reference sequence). This CDR3 contains 14 residues. V lost 4 bases and J lost 7, with 16 bases in between. CDR3 coding DNA: TGTGCCACCAGCACAGGGGAAATAGCCAGTGAAGCTTTCTTT. Protein sequence: CATSTGEIASEAFF.

This chain links TRBV5-1 with TRBJ2-3; 11 bases map to TRBD2. Germline V gene lookup returns CDR1 SGHRS and CDR2 YFSETQ. This CDR3 comprises 18 residues. The J segment lost 2 bases and the V segment lost 4 bases, leaving 12 bases of the junction unmatched. CDR3: CASSRTPTSGESTDTQYF. The CDR3 DNA sequence: TGCGCCAGCAGCCGAACCCCGACTAGCGGGGAATCCACAGATACGCAGTATTTT.